Presented here are 25 T cell receptor beta chains from one specimen sequenced in a study of OX40 agonist ivuxolimab in advanced cancers. Profiled with immunoSEQ multiplex PCR; TCRdb holds only in-frame clones, not every one. The table has 90,000 to 150,000 clones, 80% to 90% seen once. The source material was CD4+ or CD8+ T cells sorted from blood, sampled in a trial of the OX40 agonist ivuxolimab. The receptors derive from an adult with an advanced solid tumor such as melanoma, head and neck, liver or kidney cancer.

Comment on this clone: Other DNA sequences within the sample encode an identical CDR3. This rearrangement joins TRBV20-1 to TRBJ2-3; no reliable D call. The V and J ends lost 3 bases and 7 bases respectively, with 5 bases between them. Germline CDR1 DFQATT, CDR2 SNEGSKA (reference sequence). The CDR3 covers 10 residues. The CDR3 DNA reads TGCAGTGCTAGGGAGAATACGCAGTATTTT. This gives the protein CSARENTQYF.

The rearrangement joins TRBV30 to TRBJ2-3; tentatively, D is TRBD2 (5 bases). Germline CDR1 and CDR2: GTSNPN and SVGIG (reference sequence). V was cut by 2 bases and J by 2 bases, with 5 bases left in between. The CDR3 is 12 amino acids. CDR3 sequence (DNA): TGTGCCTGGAGTCGGGACACAGATACGCAGTATTTT. This encodes CAWSRDTDTQYF.

The genes are TRBV5-6 and TRBJ1-6; 7 nucleotides match TRBD1. Germline lookup yields CDR1 SGHDT and CDR2 YYEEEE. CDR3 length equals 14 residues. V was clipped by 4 bases and J by 6 bases; unmatched bases: 4. CDR3 sequence reads: CASSPGTVNSPLHF. DNA for the CDR3: TGTGCCAGCAGCCCCGGGACAGTTAATTCACCCCTCCACTTT.

The genes are TRBV19 and TRBJ1-3; no clear D. The CDR3 sequence is 17 residues long. The germline gives CDR1 LNHDA, CDR2 SQIVND (reference sequence). Trimming took 5 bases from V and 3 from J, leaving 20 bases between them. In DNA, the CDR3 is TGTGCCAGTAGTCCCCAGGTCTACGCTGGAGGTGGAAACACCATATATTTT. This sequence encodes CASSPQVYAGGGNTIYF.

J is TRBJ2-1 and V is TRBV7-8; 14 bases match TRBD2. The length of the CDR3 is 17 residues. V shed 4 bases and J 7 bases; nucleotides not matched to a gene: 9. Germline-derived CDR1 and CDR2 are SGHVS and FQNEAQ. The chain's CDR3 is CASSSSTGTSGGNEQFF. The CDR3 coding sequence is TGTGCCAGCAGCTCATCAACCGGGACTAGCGGGGGAAATGAGCAGTTCTTC. The variable domain in full, completed from reference TRBV7-8 and TRBJ2-1, reads GAGVSQSPRYKVAKRGQDVALRCDPISGHVSLFWYQQALGQGPEFLTYFQNEAQLDKSGLPSDRFFAERPEGSVSTLKIQRTQQEDSAVYLCASSSSTGTSGGNEQFFGPGTRLTVL.

The rearrangement links TRBV5-6 to TRBJ1-2, with D perhaps matching TRBD1 (5 bases). This CDR3 has 13 residues. Trimming pared 4 bases from V and 8 bases from J, leaving 15 bases between. Germline V lookup: CDR1 SGHDT, CDR2 YYEEEE. This CDR3 is CASSPNRIGGYTF. The CDR3 DNA is TGTGCCAGCAGCCCGAACAGGATCGGCGGCTACACCTTC.

The J gene is TRBJ2-5, the V gene TRBV6-6; 7 positions match TRBD1. This CDR3 contains 14 residues. Germline V gene lookup returns CDR1 MNHNY and CDR2 SVGAGI (reference sequence). The trim removed 5 bases at V and 0 bases at J, leaving 3 bases unmatched. This CDR3 reads CASSRQGNQETQYF. The CDR3 DNA reads as TGTGCCAGCAGTAGACAGGGCAACCAAGAGACCCAGTACTTC.

This rearrangement joins TRBV6-5 to TRBJ2-4; D gene uncertain. CDR1 and CDR2 (germline): MNHEY, SVGAGI. V lost 8 bases and J 8 bases, leaving 19 bases between the germline ends. The CDR3 totals 14 residues. In DNA form, the CDR3 reads TGTGCCAGCTCCGACACCTGGGATCAAGACATTCAGTACTTC. Translating it yields CASSDTWDQDIQYF.

Of note for this clone: This CDR3 is also generated by other DNA sequences in the sample. V usage is TRBV2 and J usage is TRBJ2-6; perhaps TRBD1 as D (5 bases). The CDR3 has 15 residues. The V gene's germline CDR1 is SNHLY and CDR2 FYNNEI. Trimming stripped 2 bases from V and 3 bases from J, with 8 bases between. The CDR3 sequence is CASSERGGGANVLTF. As DNA, the CDR3 is TGTGCCAGCAGTGAAAGGGGTGGTGGGGCCAACGTCCTGACTTTC.

The rearrangement uses TRBV28 and TRBJ1-3, with D tentatively TRBD1 (5 bases). This CDR3 is built from 10 residues. CDR1 and CDR2 (germline): MDHEN, SYDVKM. The V gene lost 10 bases and the J gene lost 8 bases, with 9 bases spanning the gap. CDR3 region: CATSGDTIYF. In DNA, the CDR3 is TGTGCCACCTCGGGGGACACCATATATTTT.

V gene TRBV18 combines with J gene TRBJ2-3; D remains unclear. Looked up from germline, CDR1 is KGHSH and CDR2 is LQKENI. CDR3 length: 16 amino acids. Deletions cut 3 bases from V and 3 bases from J, with 16 bases between. CDR3 in amino acids: CASSPYTSRETDTQYF. CDR3 DNA sequence: TGTGCCAGCTCACCTTATACCTCCCGCGAAACAGATACGCAGTATTTT.

The rearrangement links TRBV4-2 to TRBJ2-7, with a weak D call TRBD1 (5 bases). Germline assignment: CDR1 LGHNA and CDR2 YNFKEQ. CDR3 size: 14 residues. The V end was cut by 5 bases, the J end by 6 bases, with 17 bases between. The CDR3 sequence is CASSSGQGGAEQYF. The CDR3 nucleotides are TGTGCCAGCAGCTCGGGCCAGGGTGGTGCCGAGCAGTACTTC.

This clone was recorded only once. J is TRBJ2-7 and V is TRBV7-8; D could derive from TRBD1 or TRBD2 (6 bases each). Germline CDR1 SGHVS, CDR2 FQNEAQ. The V end lost 0 bases, the J end lost 3 bases, and 12 bases lay between the germline ends. CDR3 size: 15 residues. The CDR3 loop is CASSLAGGGGYEQYF. CDR3 DNA: TGTGCCAGCAGCTTAGCCGGAGGGGGTGGCTACGAGCAGTACTTC.

V usage is TRBV19 and J usage is TRBJ2-2; D not certain. CDR3 size: 14 residues. V was pared by 3 bases and J by 4 bases, with 9 bases between. Germline-derived CDR1 and CDR2 are LNHDA and SQIVND (reference sequence). The DNA for the CDR3 is TGTGCCAGTAGTATGTCCAGAACCACCGGGGAGCTGTTTTTT. Protein: CASSMSRTTGELFF.

V is TRBV7-9 and J is TRBJ1-4; 9 bases match TRBD1. Germline lookup yields CDR1 SEHNR and CDR2 FQNEAQ (reference sequence). V lost 3 bases to trimming and J lost 2 bases; unmatched junction nucleotides: 7. This CDR3 has 17 residues. DNA for the CDR3: TGTGCCAGCAGCTTTGGAACAGGGGGCGGCACTAATGAAAAACTGTTTTTT. Translation gives CASSFGTGGGTNEKLFF.

The gene calls are TRBV18 and TRBJ1-5, with 7 nucleotides matching TRBD1. Germline CDR1 is KGHSH and CDR2 is LQKENI. The length of the CDR3 is 13 residues. J was trimmed by 4 bases and V by 4 bases; bases with no gene match: 1. The CDR3 coding sequence is TGTGCCAGCTCACAGGGGGCGAATCAGCCCCAGCATTTT. Encoded protein: CASSQGANQPQHF.

This clone showed up just a few times. The chain has TRBV18 and TRBJ2-4, with D possibly matching TRBD2 (5 bases). Germline V lookup: CDR1 KGHSH, CDR2 LQKENI. The CDR3 covers 12 residues. Trimming pared 10 bases from V and 9 bases from J, leaving 16 bases between. CDR3 in amino acids: CATRPSEGIQYF. CDR3 DNA sequence: TGTGCCACCCGCCCCTCCGAGGGCATTCAGTACTTC.

This chain uses TRBV21-1 with TRBJ2-3; no check of the table's D call, TRBD2, against the DNA was made. TRBV21-1 has pseudogene status. CDR3 length equals 19 residues. The CDR3: CASSTVTSGGPEGTDTQYF. CDR3 DNA sequence: TGTGCCAGCAGTACCGTGACTAGCGGGGGGCCCGAGGGCACAGATACGCAGTATTTT.

V gene TRBV28 combines with J gene TRBJ1-2; D is possibly TRBD1 (5 bases). The CDR3 consists of 15 residues. Germline V gene lookup returns CDR1 MDHEN and CDR2 SYDVKM. Trimming removed 2 bases at V and 4 bases at J, with 14 bases between. This CDR3 is CASSLMGESGYGYTF. CDR3 in DNA: TGTGCCAGCAGTTTAATGGGGGAGTCCGGCTATGGCTACACCTTC.

As to this clone: The junction and the germline gene differ at one end; a read error may be behind it. V usage is TRBV11-2 and J usage is TRBJ1-1, with TRBD1 as a possible D gene (5 bases). The CDR3 covers 11 residues. CDR1 is SGHAT, CDR2 FQNNGV, per germline. CDR3 nucleotide sequence: TGTGCCAGCAGCCGAGGGCCCAAGGGGCTCTTT. Translated: CASSRGPKGLF. The full variable domain, its missing parts supplied by reference TRBV11-2 and TRBJ1-1, is EAGVAQSPRYKIIEKRQSVAFWCNPISGHATLYWYQQILGQGPKLLIQFQNNGVVDDSQLPKDRFSAERLKGVDSTLKIQPAKLEDSAVYLCASSRGPKGLFGQGTRLTVV.

This clone was seen repeatedly, ten times or more. This chain links TRBV7-2 with TRBJ1-6; unclear D gene. CDR1 and CDR2 (germline): SGHTA, FQGNSA. CDR3 size: 15 residues. Between the trimmed V and J ends, which lost 2 bases and 9 bases, there was a span of 14 bases. This CDR3 is CASSLMVRPVSPLHF. The DNA of the CDR3 is TGTGCCAGCAGCTTAATGGTCCGGCCAGTTTCACCCCTCCACTTT. The variable domain in full, with the rest retrieved from reference TRBV7-2 and TRBJ1-6, is GAGVSQSPSNKVTEKGKDVELRCDPISGHTALYWYRQSLGQGLEFLIYFQGNSAPDKSGLPSDRFSAERTGGSVSTLTIQRTQQEDSAVYLCASSLMVRPVSPLHFGNGTRLTVT.

CDR3 nucleotide sequence: TGCAGCGCCGGGAATCAGGGGCCCAATCAGCCCCAGCATTTT. The encoded protein is CSAGNQGPNQPQHF. This chain joins TRBV29-1 and TRBJ1-5, with D maybe TRBD1 (6 bases). The germline V gene has CDR1 SQVTM and CDR2 ANQGSEA. The CDR3 totals 14 residues. V shed 7 bases and J shed 3 bases, with 16 bases lying between them.

The chain carries TRBV18 and TRBJ2-2, with a weak D call TRBD2 (5 bases). The germline V gene has CDR1 KGHSH and CDR2 LQKENI. This CDR3 has 14 amino acids. The V gene lost 6 bases and the J gene lost 5 bases, with 13 bases spanning the gap. The CDR3 region is CASSPTTGTGELFF. The DNA for the CDR3 is TGTGCCAGCTCGCCAACCACGGGGACCGGGGAGCTGTTTTTT.

V is TRBV5-1 and J is TRBJ1-6, with TRBD1 as a possible D gene (5 bases). From germline, CDR1 is SGHRS and CDR2 YFSETQ. CDR3 length: 14 amino acids. The V gene lost 4 bases and the J gene lost 8 bases, with 13 bases spanning the gap. CDR3 in amino acids: CASSPQGSDSPLHF. CDR3 bases: TGCGCCAGCAGCCCGCAGGGCTCTGATTCACCCCTCCACTTT.

This clone occurred once. The gene calls are TRBV2 and TRBJ1-1; 7 nucleotides align to TRBD1. The CDR3 totals 18 residues. V dropped 2 bases and J dropped 0; count of bases not matched to a gene: 12. CDR1 and CDR2 from the germline V gene are SNHLY and FYNNEI. The CDR3 DNA is TGTGCCAGCAGTGAACTGACAGGGTCCCCGCTCATGAACACTGAAGCTTTCTTT. It translates to CASSELTGSPLMNTEAFF.